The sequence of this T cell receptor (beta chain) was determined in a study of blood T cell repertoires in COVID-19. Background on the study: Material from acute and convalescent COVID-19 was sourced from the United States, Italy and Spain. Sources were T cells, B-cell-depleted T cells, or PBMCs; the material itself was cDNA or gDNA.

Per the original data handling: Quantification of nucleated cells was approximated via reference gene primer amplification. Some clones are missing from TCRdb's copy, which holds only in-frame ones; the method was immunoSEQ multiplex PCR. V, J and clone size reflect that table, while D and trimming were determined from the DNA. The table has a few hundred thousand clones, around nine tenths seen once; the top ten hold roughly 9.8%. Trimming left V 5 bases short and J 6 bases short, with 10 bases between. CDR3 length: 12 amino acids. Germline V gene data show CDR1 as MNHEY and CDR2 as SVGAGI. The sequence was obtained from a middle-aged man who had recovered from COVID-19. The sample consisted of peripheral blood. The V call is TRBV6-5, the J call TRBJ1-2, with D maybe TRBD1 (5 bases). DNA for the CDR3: TGTGCCAGCAGTCTACGGGGGGATGGCTACACCTTC. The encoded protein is CASSLRGDGYTF.